This record covers a single TCR beta chain. Its antigen is unidentified. The CDR3 spans 13 residues. V was pared by 1 base and J by 6 bases, with 10 bases between. Germline values: CDR1 SGHNT, CDR2 YENEEA. This sample stems from a study of graft-versus-host responses after intestinal transplantation. Study context: Multivisceral, liver-intestinal, or isolated intestinal transplants were performed in recipients. Among the recipients, all got anti-thymocyte globulin induction and then tacrolimus and steroids for around 3 years. General observations from the study: Analysis identified GvH clones in recipient marrow, with some appearing first in ileum or blood.

Using immunoSEQ multiplex PCR, the repertoire was profiled, and TCRdb retains in-frame clones only, with some absent. Of tens of thousands of clones in the sample, around nine tenths were seen once. This sample comprised unstimulated CD8+ T cells sorted from spleen or lymph node cells, obtained before intestinal transplant. J is TRBJ2-7 and V is TRBV11-3; perhaps TRBD1 as D (5 bases). This clonotype originated in a human donor who received an intestinal transplant. DNA for the CDR3: TGTGCCAGCAGCTTAGGGCAGGGATCCGAGCAGTACTTC. Translated, it gives CASSLGQGSEQYF. The full variable domain, completed using reference TRBV11-3 and TRBJ2-7, is EAGVVQSPRYKIIEKKQPVAFWCNPISGHNTLYWYLQNLGQGPELLIRYENEEAVDDSQLPKDRFSAERLKGVDSTLKIQPAELGDSAVYLCASSLGQGSEQYFGPGTRLTVT.